This T cell receptor beta chain was retrieved from a study of CD8 T cells in ankylosing spondylitis (TCRdb year 2017). Regarding the complete study: The study set out to find disease-linked TCR variants by profiling T cell receptor beta repertoires in ankylosing spondylitis patients and healthy donors. In total, the full study cohort was made up of roughly 110 healthy donors and 25 to 30 ankylosing spondylitis patients. Samples of peripheral blood were taken, and for ankylosing spondylitis patients, synovial fluid was collected as well. Results and caveats for the whole study, not just this receptor: In peripheral blood, the disease-linked clones were found at relatively low frequencies and had a CD8+ phenotype. A TCR beta motif made up of about eight highly homologous amino acid variants appeared to be characteristic of blood from ankylosing spondylitis patients. Some motif variants were previously reported in synovial fluid and blood of reactive arthritis patients, suggesting common disease-initiation mechanisms. According to the report, matched synovial fluid samples from ankylosing spondylitis patients were significantly enriched for the disease-linked clones.

From cysteine to phenylalanine, the CDR3 is 13 amino acids long. Only CDR3 DNA remains: 39 bases, in frame from the first base. CDR1 and CDR2, per the germline V gene, are MNHEY and SVGEGT. V lost 5 bases and J lost 3 bases; the stretch between them is 11 bases long. The run used an Illumina HiSeq 2500. TCR beta libraries were prepared by quantitative 5'-RACE with molecular barcodes. In the authors' own workflow: Disease-linked TCR variants were identified with a new computational method built on a probabilistic model of VDJ rearrangement. TCRdb redid the processing of the public reads, applying fastp at Q25 and MiXCR, and retained in-frame beta chains. Each CDR3 protein gets just one entry, which takes the most common genes and DNA from the rows behind it. Here the V and J calls rest on TCRdb's processing, not on the authors' analysis. This sample comprises some 840,000 distinct CDR3 sequences, around 11% of them detected only once. The ten top clones hold about 0.49% of the sample.

This clonotype was seen a few times. Its antigen is not yet known. No much larger clonotype is one base removed from it; base qualities were not supplied. This chain joins TRBV6-2 or TRBV6-3 to TRBJ2-7; a confident D gene designation cannot be given. This receptor was obtained from a male donor with ankylosing spondylitis. The sequenced sample was blood, either unsorted or a sorted T cell fraction (not recorded which). The DNA sequence is TGTGCCAGCAGTCGCGCGTCCCACTACGAGCAGTACTTC. Its translation is CASSRASHYEQYF.